What follows are 11 T cell receptor beta chains derived from one specimen sequenced in a study of blood T cells in healthy people across ages. A second PCR, run for about 7 to 11 cycles, used a sample-barcoded 5' primer plus a J-beta primer mix. One entry per CDR3 protein results from TCRdb running MiXCR on the 5' RACE reads. This table has some 710,000 distinct CDR3 sequences, less than 60% appearing once. The specimen was blood. The receptors derive from an older man in good health.

Worth noting for this clonotype: A much larger clone is a single base away; this may be a read error. V gene TRBV7-2 combines with J gene TRBJ2-3; D gene ambiguous. The CDR3 spans 15 residues. Trimming took off 1 base at V and 2 bases at J, with 10 bases between the two ends. Germline V CDR1 and CDR2: SGHTA, FQGNSA. The CDR3 reads CASSLVGSHTDTQYF. CDR3 nucleotides: TGTGCCAGCAGCTTAGTGGGCAGCCACACAGATACGCAGTATTTT.

The rearrangement joins TRBV2 to TRBJ1-2; D gene uncertain. CDR3 length equals 13 residues. Between the trimmed V and J ends, which lost 6 bases and 9 bases, there was a span of 17 bases. Germline V lookup: CDR1 SNHLY, CDR2 FYNNEI. The CDR3 DNA reads TGTGCCAGCAGCGGCGGGGAAAGGCGTAGCTACACCTTC. Protein sequence: CASSGGERRSYTF.

V gene TRBV4-2 combines with J gene TRBJ2-3, with 14 bases identical to TRBD2. The trim removed 4 bases at V and 6 bases at J, leaving 6 bases unmatched. Germline loops: CDR1 LGHNA, CDR2 YNFKEQ. This CDR3 contains 16 residues. The CDR3 DNA sequence: TGTGCCAGCAGCCTCGGGACTAGCGGGAGCATCGATACGCAGTATTTT. This codes for CASSLGTSGSIDTQYF.

The chain combines TRBV12-3 or TRBV12-4 with TRBJ2-5; D unresolved. Trimming removed 1 base from V and 11 bases from J, with 14 bases in between. The CDR3 has 13 amino acids. The DNA for the CDR3 is TGTGCCAGCAGTTTAGGGTTCACCAATGAGCAGTACTTC. It codes for CASSLGFTNEQYF.

There are a few counts of this clonotype. The chain uses TRBV10-3 and TRBJ2-7; D gene unclear. This CDR3 comprises 13 residues. V lost 2 bases, J lost 3 bases, and 8 bases lay in between. Germline V gene data show CDR1 as ENHRY and CDR2 as SYGVKD. CDR3 residues: CAISEPEFYEQYF. The DNA for the CDR3 is TGTGCCATCAGTGAGCCAGAGTTCTACGAGCAGTACTTC.

The V call is TRBV5-1, the J call TRBJ2-7, with 13 bases that match TRBD2. Looked up from germline, CDR1 is SGHRS and CDR2 is YFSETQ. The length of the CDR3 is 19 residues. The junction had 15 bases not matched to a gene; V was cut back by 4 bases and J by 2 bases. The DNA for the CDR3 is TGCGCCAGCAGCGTACGACAGACTCTTACTAGCGGGAGGGCCTACGAGCAGTACTTC. Its translation is CASSVRQTLTSGRAYEQYF.

This clonotype has more than one count but fewer than ten. This sequence joins TRBV12-3 or TRBV12-4 and TRBJ1-5; D remains ambiguous. The V gene lost 3 bases and the J gene lost 6 bases, with 12 bases spanning the gap. The CDR3 loop spans 14 amino acids. CDR3 loop: CASSLVLGGQPQHF. The CDR3 DNA reads as TGTGCCAGCAGTTTGGTTTTGGGTGGTCAGCCCCAGCATTTT.

This clonotype was detected a few times. The chain employs TRBV10-3 and TRBJ2-7, with D possibly TRBD2 on 6 matching bases. CDR3 length: 17 amino acids. Germline CDR1 reads ENHRY; CDR2 reads SYGVKD. V shed 10 bases and J shed 2 bases, with 27 bases lying between them. The CDR3 DNA follows: TGTGCCACCTTAGCGGACCTGAGAGTTTTGGGGACCTACGAGCAGTACTTC. Translated, it gives CATLADLRVLGTYEQYF.

This clonotype was recorded only once. The chain carries TRBV27 and TRBJ2-1, with a weak D call TRBD2 (6 bases). The better agreement between TRBJ2-7 and the DNA end casts doubt on the J call. Germline assignment: CDR1 MNHEY and CDR2 SMNVEV (reference sequence). The CDR3 spans 15 residues. CDR3 nucleotides: TGTGCCAGCAGTTTGGGGGGATATTCCTACAATGAGCAGTACTTC. Its protein product is CASSLGGYSYNEQYF.

This clonotype was picked up a small number of times. The V call is TRBV7-2, the J call TRBJ2-3, with TRBD1 matching 9 bases. V lost 0 bases, J lost 3 bases, and 4 bases stayed unmatched. The CDR3 runs 16 residues. Germline CDR1 reads SGHTA; CDR2 reads FQGNSA. This CDR3 reads CASSLAGDRVTDTQYF. The CDR3 DNA follows: TGTGCCAGCAGCTTAGCAGGGGACAGGGTAACAGATACGCAGTATTTT.

This clonotype was recorded at least ten times. A single base separates this from a much larger clone, so it may be a read error. V gene TRBV24-1 combines with J gene TRBJ2-5, with 7 bases fitting TRBD2. This CDR3 is 18 amino acids long. Per germline, CDR1 KGHDR and CDR2 SFDVKD. Trimming removed 2 bases from V and 11 bases from J; junction bases left unmatched: 22. The CDR3 reads CATSDSNGLVTRRNEQYF. The CDR3 nucleotides read TGTGCCACCAGTGATTCTAACGGACTAGTCACGAGAAGGAATGAGCAGTACTTC.